This T cell receptor beta chain was observed in a study of blood T cell repertoires in COVID-19. Study information: PBMCs, B-cell-depleted T cells, or T cells were the source of the cDNA or gDNA that made up the material.

As processed by the authors: Amplification of reference gene primers was used by the study to estimate nucleated cell counts. Assay used: immunoSEQ multiplex PCR; TCRdb lists only in-frame clones, some missing. V and J calls and clone size are those listed in that table; D and trimming were worked out from the DNA. The repertoire has about 130,000 clones, roughly 92% of them found once; the top ten carry around 2%. The source of this sequence is a man over 45 with COVID-19, enrolled during active disease. Sequencing was carried out using peripheral blood.

CDR3 sequence: CATSDAGEGYNEQFF. The CDR3 bases are TGTGCCACCAGCGACGCGGGAGAAGGCTACAATGAGCAGTTCTTC. V is TRBV24-1 and J is TRBJ2-1; 7 bases fit TRBD2. The CDR3 consists of 15 residues. Per germline, CDR1 KGHDR and CDR2 SFDVKD. The V gene end was trimmed by 7 bases and the J gene end by 3 bases; junction bases not matched to a gene: 8.